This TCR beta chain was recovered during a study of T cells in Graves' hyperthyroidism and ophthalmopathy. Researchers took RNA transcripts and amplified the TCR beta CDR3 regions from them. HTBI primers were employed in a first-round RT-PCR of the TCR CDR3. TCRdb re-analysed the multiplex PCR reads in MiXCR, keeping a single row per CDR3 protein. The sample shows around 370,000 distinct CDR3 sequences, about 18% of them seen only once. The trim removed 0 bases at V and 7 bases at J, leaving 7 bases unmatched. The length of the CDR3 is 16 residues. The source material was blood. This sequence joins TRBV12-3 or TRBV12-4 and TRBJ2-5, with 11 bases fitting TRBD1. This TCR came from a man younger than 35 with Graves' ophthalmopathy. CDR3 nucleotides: TGTGCCAGCAGTTTAGCGGGGACAGGGGGGTTCGGGACCCAGTACTTC. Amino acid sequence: CASSLAGTGGFGTQYF.